This T cell receptor (beta chain) was sequenced for a study of tissue T cells after allogeneic stem cell transplantation. CDR1 is KGHTA and CDR2 is FQNQQP in the germline V gene. The CDR3 is 17 amino acids. Time point here: mouse harvest day 14 after allogeneic transplant. The graft held 10^6 splenic CD5+ T cells and 10^7 T-cell-depleted bone marrow cells. Concerning this clone itself: Gene names denote mouse genes. From the germline J gene comes the end of the CDR3, since the read stops 1 residue before it.

This table comes from immunoSEQ multiplex PCR, and its TCRdb copy is limited to in-frame clones, with some not included. The data show several thousand clones, about 35% seen once. The V gene is TRBV23, the J gene TRBJ1-3; no check of the table's D call, TRBD1, against the DNA was made. The sequencing sample was made of skin. The receptor's source is a female BALB/c mouse given C57BL/6 T cells with graft-versus-host disease after an allogeneic hematopoietic cell transplant. The sequenced CDR3 bases are TGCTCCAGCAGTCTAGGCAGGGGGTTTAATTCTGGAAATACGCTCTAT. It codes for CSSSLGRGFNSGNTLY. The full CDR3 protein reads CSSSLGRGFNSGNTLYF.